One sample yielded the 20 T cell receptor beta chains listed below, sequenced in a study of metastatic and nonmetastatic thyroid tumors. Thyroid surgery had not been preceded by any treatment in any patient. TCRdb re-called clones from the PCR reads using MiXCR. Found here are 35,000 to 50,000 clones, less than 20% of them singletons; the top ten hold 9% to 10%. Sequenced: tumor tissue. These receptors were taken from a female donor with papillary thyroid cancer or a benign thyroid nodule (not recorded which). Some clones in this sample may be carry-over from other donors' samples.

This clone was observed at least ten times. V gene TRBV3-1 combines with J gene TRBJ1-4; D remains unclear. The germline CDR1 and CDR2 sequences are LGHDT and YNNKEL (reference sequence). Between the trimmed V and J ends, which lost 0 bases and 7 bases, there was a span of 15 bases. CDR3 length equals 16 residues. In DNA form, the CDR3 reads TGTGCCAGCAGCCAAGATATGAGGGCCGACGGTGAAAAACTGTTTTTT. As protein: CASSQDMRADGEKLFF.

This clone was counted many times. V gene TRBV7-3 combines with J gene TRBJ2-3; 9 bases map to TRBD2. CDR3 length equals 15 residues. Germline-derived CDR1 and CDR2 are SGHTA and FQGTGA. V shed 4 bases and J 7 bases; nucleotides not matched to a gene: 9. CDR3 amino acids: CASSSHVAGVNTQYF. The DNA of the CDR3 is TGTGCCAGCAGCTCCCACGTAGCGGGGGTCAATACGCAGTATTTT.

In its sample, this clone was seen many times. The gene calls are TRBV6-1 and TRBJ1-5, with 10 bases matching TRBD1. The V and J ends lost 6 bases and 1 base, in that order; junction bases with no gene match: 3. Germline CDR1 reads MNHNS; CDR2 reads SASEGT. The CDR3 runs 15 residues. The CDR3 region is CASRATGGSNQPQHF. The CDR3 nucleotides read TGTGCCAGCAGGGCGACAGGGGGCAGCAATCAGCCCCAGCATTTT.

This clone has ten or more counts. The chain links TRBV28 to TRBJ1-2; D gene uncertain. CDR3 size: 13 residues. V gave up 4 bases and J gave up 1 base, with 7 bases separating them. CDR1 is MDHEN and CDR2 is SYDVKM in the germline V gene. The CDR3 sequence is CASSSRINYGYTF. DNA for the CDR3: TGTGCCAGCAGTTCCCGGATTAACTATGGCTACACCTTC.

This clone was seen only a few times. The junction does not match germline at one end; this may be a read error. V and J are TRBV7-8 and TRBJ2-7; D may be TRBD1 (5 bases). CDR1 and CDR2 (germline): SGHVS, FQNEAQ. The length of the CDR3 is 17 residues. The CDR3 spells CASSLARARVGSYEQYF. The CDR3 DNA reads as TGTGCCAGCAGCTTAGCCAGGGCGCGCGTGGGGTCCTACGAGCAGTATTTC.

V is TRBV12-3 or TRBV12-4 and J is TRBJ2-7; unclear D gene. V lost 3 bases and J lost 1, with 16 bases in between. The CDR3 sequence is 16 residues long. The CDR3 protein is CASSLGARWRSYEQYF. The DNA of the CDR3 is TGTGCCAGCAGTTTGGGTGCCCGATGGCGATCCTACGAGCAGTACTTC.

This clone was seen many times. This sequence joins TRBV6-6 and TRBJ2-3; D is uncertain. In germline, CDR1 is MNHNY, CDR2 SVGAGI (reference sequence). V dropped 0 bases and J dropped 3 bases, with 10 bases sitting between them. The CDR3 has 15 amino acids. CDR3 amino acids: CASSYSSLLTDTQYF. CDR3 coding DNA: TGTGCCAGCAGTTACTCGAGCCTGTTGACAGATACGCAGTATTTT.

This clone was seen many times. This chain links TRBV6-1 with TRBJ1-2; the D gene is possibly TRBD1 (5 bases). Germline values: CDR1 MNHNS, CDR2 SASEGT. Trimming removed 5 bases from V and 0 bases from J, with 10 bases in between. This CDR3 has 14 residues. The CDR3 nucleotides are TGTGCCAGCAGTTCGCAGGGTTCTAACTATGGCTACACCTTC. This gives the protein CASSSQGSNYGYTF.

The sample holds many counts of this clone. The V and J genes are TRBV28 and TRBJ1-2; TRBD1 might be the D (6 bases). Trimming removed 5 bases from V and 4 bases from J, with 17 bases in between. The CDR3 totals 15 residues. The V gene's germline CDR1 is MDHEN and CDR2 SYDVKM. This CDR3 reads CASSLQEWGLYGYTF. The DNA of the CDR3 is TGTGCCAGCAGTCTACAGGAATGGGGGCTCTATGGCTACACCTTC.

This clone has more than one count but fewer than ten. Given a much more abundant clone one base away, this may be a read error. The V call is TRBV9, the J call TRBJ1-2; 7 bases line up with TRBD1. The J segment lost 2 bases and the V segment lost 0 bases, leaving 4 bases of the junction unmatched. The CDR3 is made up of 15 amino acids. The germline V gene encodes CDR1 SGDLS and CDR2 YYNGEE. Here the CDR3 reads CASSVGGGSNYGYTF. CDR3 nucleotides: TGTGCCAGCAGCGTAGGAGGGGGCTCCAACTATGGCTACACCTTC.

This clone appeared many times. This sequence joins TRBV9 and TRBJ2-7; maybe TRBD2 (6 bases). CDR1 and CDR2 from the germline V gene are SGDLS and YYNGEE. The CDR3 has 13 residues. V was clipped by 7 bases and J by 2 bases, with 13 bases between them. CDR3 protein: CASALAPTYEQYF. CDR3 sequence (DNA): TGTGCCAGCGCGCTAGCGCCCACCTACGAGCAGTACTTC.

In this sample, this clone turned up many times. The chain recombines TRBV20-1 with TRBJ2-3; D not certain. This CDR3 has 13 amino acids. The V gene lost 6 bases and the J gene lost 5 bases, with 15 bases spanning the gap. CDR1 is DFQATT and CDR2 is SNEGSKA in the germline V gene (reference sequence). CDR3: CSALEKVIDTQYF. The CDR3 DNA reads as TGCAGTGCCTTGGAGAAGGTTATAGATACGCAGTATTTT.

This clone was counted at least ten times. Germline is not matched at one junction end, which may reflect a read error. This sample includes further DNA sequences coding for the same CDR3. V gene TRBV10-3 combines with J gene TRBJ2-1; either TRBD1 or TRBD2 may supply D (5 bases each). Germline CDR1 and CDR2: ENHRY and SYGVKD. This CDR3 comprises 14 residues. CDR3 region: CAISDGQGSDEQFF. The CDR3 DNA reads TGCGCCATCAGTGATGGTCAGGGTAGCGATGAGCAGTTCTTC.

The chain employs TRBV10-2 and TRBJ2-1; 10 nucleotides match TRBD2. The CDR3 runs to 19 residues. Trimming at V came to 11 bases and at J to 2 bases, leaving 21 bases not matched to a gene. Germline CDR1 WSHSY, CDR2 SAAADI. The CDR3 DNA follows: TGCGCCGGCATCCAACCGGTACTAGCGGGATCACACCCCTACAATGAGCAGTTCTTC. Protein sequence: CAGIQPVLAGSHPYNEQFF.

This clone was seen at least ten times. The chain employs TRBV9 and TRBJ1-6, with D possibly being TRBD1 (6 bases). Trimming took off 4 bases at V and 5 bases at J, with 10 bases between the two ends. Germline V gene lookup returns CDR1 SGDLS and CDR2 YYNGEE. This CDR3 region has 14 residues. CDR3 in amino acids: CASSSGQNNSPLHF. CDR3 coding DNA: TGTGCCAGCAGCTCAGGACAGAATAATTCACCCCTCCACTTT.

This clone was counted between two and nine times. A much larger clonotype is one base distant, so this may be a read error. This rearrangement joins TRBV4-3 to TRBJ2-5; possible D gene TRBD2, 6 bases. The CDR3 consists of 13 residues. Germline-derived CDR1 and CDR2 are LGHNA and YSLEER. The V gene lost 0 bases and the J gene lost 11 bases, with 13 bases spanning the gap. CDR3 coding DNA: TGCGCCAGCAGCCAAGAAATGAATCGGGGGCAGTACTTC. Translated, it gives CASSQEMNRGQYF.

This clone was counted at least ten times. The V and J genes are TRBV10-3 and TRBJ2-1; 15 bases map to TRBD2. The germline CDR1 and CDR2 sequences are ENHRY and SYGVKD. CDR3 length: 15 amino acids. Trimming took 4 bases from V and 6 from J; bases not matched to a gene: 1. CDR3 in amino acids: CAISGTSGRANEQFF. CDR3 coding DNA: TGTGCCATCAGTGGGACTAGCGGGAGGGCCAATGAGCAGTTCTTC.

The CDR3 region has the DNA TGTGCCACCAGTAAATCCCCTGGGACAGGGAACACCGGGGAGCTGTTTTTT. It yields the protein CATSKSPGTGNTGELFF. The chain carries TRBV24-1 and TRBJ2-2; 8 bases are shared with TRBD1. This CDR3 region has 17 residues. Germline trimming cut 6 bases from V and 1 base from J; bases unmatched to any gene: 9. Germline CDR1 KGHDR, CDR2 SFDVKD.

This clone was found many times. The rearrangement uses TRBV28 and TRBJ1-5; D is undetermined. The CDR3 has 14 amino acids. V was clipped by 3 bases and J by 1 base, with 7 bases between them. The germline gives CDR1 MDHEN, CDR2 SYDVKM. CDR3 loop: CASSLVGSNQPQHF. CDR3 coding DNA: TGTGCCAGCAGTTTGGTCGGCAGCAATCAGCCCCAGCATTTT.

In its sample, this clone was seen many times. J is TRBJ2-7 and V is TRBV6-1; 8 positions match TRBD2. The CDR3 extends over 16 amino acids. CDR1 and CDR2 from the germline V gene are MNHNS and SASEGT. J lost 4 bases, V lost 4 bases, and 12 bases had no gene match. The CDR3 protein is CASSGYIGGASYEQYF. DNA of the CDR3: TGTGCCAGCAGTGGATATATCGGGGGGGCTTCGTACGAGCAGTACTTC.